These 26 T cell receptor beta chains share one sample of origin, sequenced in a study of shared clonotypes between healthy human individuals (dated by TCRdb to 2019 to 2021). Libraries were prepared through the immunoSEQ multiplex PCR assay. In its TCRdb copy, this immuneACCESS table keeps in-frame sequences only and misses some clones. Where compared with another copy, unresolved V genes explain less than half of these, and the others have no known cause. The sample contains fewer than 2.5 million clones, approximately 93% of them found a single time. The top ten clones comprise roughly 0.39% of the sample. Sequencing was carried out using naive CD4+ T cells from PBMCs. The sample's cell subset or site label, decoded: CD45RA+ positively selected. The origin of the receptors is a man aged 18 to 35 in good health. Some clones in this sample may be carry-over from other donors' samples.

V and J are TRBV2 and TRBJ1-1, with 7 bases that match TRBD1. This CDR3 contains 14 residues. V lost 4 bases, J lost 3 bases, and 5 bases stayed unmatched. CDR1 and CDR2 from the germline V gene are SNHLY and FYNNEI. CDR3 in amino acids: CASSATGDDTEAFF. The CDR3, as DNA: TGTGCCAGCAGTGCCACAGGGGATGACACTGAAGCTTTCTTT.

The chain uses TRBV6-5 and TRBJ1-4; D possibly corresponds to TRBD1 (6 bases). V lost 6 bases to trimming and J lost 5 bases, with 16 bases between them. This CDR3 comprises 15 residues. Germline CDR1 is MNHEY and CDR2 is SVGAGI. CDR3 sequence reads: CASRPWTEKNEKLFF. CDR3 nucleotides: TGTGCCAGCAGACCCTGGACAGAAAAGAATGAAAAACTGTTTTTT.

The chain carries TRBV28 and TRBJ1-4; D is possibly TRBD1 (6 bases). The CDR3 loop spans 16 amino acids. The V end lost 2 bases, the J end lost 7 bases, and 17 bases lay between the germline ends. Germline CDR1 MDHEN, CDR2 SYDVKM. In DNA, the CDR3 is TGTGCCAGCAGTTTACCACAGGGCGCTGCATTTGAAAAACTGTTTTTT. It is translated as CASSLPQGAAFEKLFF.

V and J are TRBV12-1 and TRBJ2-2; TRBD2 is the table's D call and was not checked against the DNA. TRBV12-1 is a pseudogene. The CDR3 sequence is 16 residues long. CDR3 bases: TGTGCCAGCAGCTTTGGACTAGCGGGCCAGACCGGGGAGCTGTTTTTT. This sequence encodes CASSFGLAGQTGELFF.

The rearrangement links TRBV14 to TRBJ2-2, with D possibly TRBD2 on 5 matching bases. The germline V and J ends were trimmed by 0 bases and 2 bases, with 10 bases remaining between them. CDR1 and CDR2 from the germline V gene are SGHDN and FVKESK. This CDR3 has 16 residues. The CDR3 DNA reads as TGTGCCAGCAGCCAAGATTTCCCGGGAAACACCGGGGAGCTGTTTTTT. It codes for CASSQDFPGNTGELFF.

The CDR3 DNA reads as TGTGCCATCAGTCGGGCAGAATCTTACGAGCAGTACTTC. Residues: CAISRAESYEQYF. The V call is TRBV10-3, the J call TRBJ2-5; the D is unclear. The J call is in doubt because the DNA end fits TRBJ2-7 better. The germline gives CDR1 ENHRY, CDR2 SYGVKD. CDR3 size: 13 residues.

The genes are TRBV6-5 and TRBJ2-7; TRBD1 agrees at 12 bases. Per germline, CDR1 MNHEY and CDR2 SVGAGI. V was pared by 5 bases and J by 5 bases, with 4 bases of the junction left unmatched. The CDR3 has 14 amino acids. The CDR3 DNA reads as TGTGCCAGCAGTCCCGGGGACAGGGGGCACGAGCAGTACTTC. Encoded protein: CASSPGDRGHEQYF.

The chain recombines TRBV7-2 with TRBJ1-1; D is ambiguous. The V and J ends lost 5 bases and 4 bases respectively, with 14 bases between them. The CDR3 contains 14 residues. Germline CDR1 and CDR2: SGHTA and FQGNSA. This chain's CDR3 is CASSNQPTGTEAFF. CDR3 nucleotides: TGTGCCAGCAGCAATCAACCCACGGGCACTGAAGCTTTCTTT.

This chain's CDR3 is CASSSAGISYEQYF. CDR3 nucleotide sequence: TGTGCCAGCAGTTCAGCGGGGATTTCGTACGAGCAGTACTTC. V is TRBV27 and J is TRBJ2-7; 7 positions match TRBD2. The CDR3 length is 14 residues. V lost 4 bases, J lost 4 bases, and 7 bases stayed unmatched. Germline values: CDR1 MNHEY, CDR2 SMNVEV (reference sequence).

The rearrangement links TRBV28 to TRBJ1-5, with 8 positions matching TRBD1. The germline V gene encodes CDR1 MDHEN and CDR2 SYDVKM. There are 15 residues in the CDR3. J lost 4 bases, V lost 7 bases, and 9 bases had no gene match. CDR3 bases: TGTGCCAGCACCTTCAGGACAGGGCGGAATCAGCCCCAGCATTTT. It specifies CASTFRTGRNQPQHF. Full variable domain (rest looked up from reference TRBV28 and TRBJ1-5): DVKVTQSSRYLVKRTGEKVFLECVQDMDHENMFWYRQDPGLGLRLIYFSYDVKMKEKGDIPEGYSVSREKKERFSLILESASTNQTSMYLCASTFRTGRNQPQHFGDGTRLSIL.

The rearrangement joins TRBV6-1 to TRBJ2-3, with D unresolved. CDR1 and CDR2 from the germline V gene are MNHNS and SASEGT. This CDR3 comprises 12 residues. V dropped 6 bases and J dropped 3 bases, with 7 bases sitting between them. DNA of the CDR3: TGTGCCAGCAGCCTCAAGACAGATACGCAGTATTTT. Protein sequence: CASSLKTDTQYF.

This chain joins TRBV7-9 and TRBJ1-2; D might be TRBD1 (5 bases). The V and J ends lost 5 bases and 9 bases respectively, with 16 bases between them. Per germline, CDR1 SEHNR and CDR2 FQNEAQ (reference sequence). The CDR3 runs 13 residues. The CDR3 DNA sequence: TGTGCCAGCAGCCGGGGACGGCCTCAAAGCTACACCTTC. As protein: CASSRGRPQSYTF.

The rearrangement uses TRBV5-1 and TRBJ1-2; 7 nucleotides align to TRBD1. V shed 4 bases and J 8 bases; nucleotides not matched to a gene: 14. The CDR3 is 15 amino acids. The germline V gene encodes CDR1 SGHRS and CDR2 YFSETQ. The CDR3 DNA sequence: TGCGCCAGCAGCAGGGGGCAGGCCTACCCCGGGGGCTACACCTTC. Encoded protein: CASSRGQAYPGGYTF. The full variable domain, in which reference TRBV5-1 and TRBJ1-2 provide the parts outside the CDR3, is KAGVTQTPRYLIKTRGQQVTLSCSPISGHRSVSWYQQTPGQGLQFLFEYFSETQRNKGNFPGRFSGRQFSNSRSEMNVSTLELGDSALYLCASSRGQAYPGGYTFGSGTRLTVV.

The rearrangement joins TRBV28 to TRBJ1-2, with D tentatively TRBD1 (6 bases). CDR1 MDHEN and CDR2 SYDVKM come from the germline V gene. The V gene lost 6 bases and the J gene lost 4 bases, with 12 bases spanning the gap. The CDR3 consists of 13 residues. The DNA for the CDR3 is TGTGCCAGCAGAGATACAGGGCTCTATGGCTACACCTTC. Amino acid sequence: CASRDTGLYGYTF.

The chain recombines TRBV29-1 with TRBJ2-5; 8 positions match TRBD1. Germline trimming cut 5 bases from V and 4 bases from J; bases unmatched to any gene: 3. The length of the CDR3 is 12 residues. Germline V gene data show CDR1 as SQVTM and CDR2 as ANQGSEA. CDR3 residues: CSVTDRGETQYF. The CDR3 DNA reads as TGCAGCGTTACTGACAGGGGAGAGACCCAGTACTTC.

The chain employs TRBV6-6 and TRBJ1-5, with D hard to call. The ends were cut back, 7 bases at V and 11 bases at J, with 15 bases in the middle. Germline values: CDR1 MNHNY, CDR2 SVGAGI (reference sequence). The CDR3 runs to 12 residues. The CDR3 nucleotides read TGTGCCAGCAAGGGAACCGGGGAAGCCCAGCATTTT. Translating it yields CASKGTGEAQHF.

As for this clone: The sample holds other DNA sequences that translate to the same CDR3. This chain uses TRBV5-1 with TRBJ2-3; no firm D call. Per the germline V gene, CDR1 is SGHRS and CDR2 is YFSETQ. The CDR3 totals 14 residues. V was shortened by 0 bases and J by 0 bases, with 5 bases between the two germline ends. The CDR3 region is CASSLDPSTDTQYF. CDR3 nucleotides: TGCGCCAGCAGCTTGGACCCGAGCACAGATACGCAGTATTTT.

The chain joins TRBV27 to TRBJ1-5; D is undetermined. CDR1 and CDR2 from the germline V gene are MNHEY and SMNVEV (reference sequence). Trimming shortened V by 6 bases and J by 1 base, and 16 bases separated the two germline ends. This CDR3 has 16 residues. The CDR3 spells CASSTGSSGSNQPQHF. In DNA, the CDR3 is TGTGCCAGCAGCACGGGATCCTCGGGGAGCAATCAGCCCCAGCATTTT.

In regard to this clone: Other DNA sequences in this specimen translate into the identical CDR3. V is TRBV2 and J is TRBJ1-5; tentative D call: TRBD1 (5 bases). The length of the CDR3 is 13 residues. Trimming shortened V by 6 bases and J by 5 bases, and 11 bases separated the two germline ends. CDR1 and CDR2 (germline): SNHLY, FYNNEI. The CDR3 DNA sequence: TGTGCCAGCAGGGCAGTGGGGGATCAGCCCCAGCATTTT. This sequence encodes CASRAVGDQPQHF.

The V and J genes are TRBV5-1 and TRBJ2-5; perhaps TRBD2 as D (6 bases). This CDR3 region has 15 residues. The germline V and J ends were trimmed by 0 bases and 3 bases, with 12 bases remaining between them. Germline CDR1 reads SGHRS; CDR2 reads YFSETQ. The CDR3 sequence: CASSLVGGVEETQYF. For the CDR3, the DNA is TGCGCCAGCAGCTTGGTGGGAGGTGTGGAAGAGACCCAGTACTTC.

Only a few counts were recorded for this clone. This chain joins TRBV7-2 and TRBJ2-2; D not resolved. The CDR3 covers 13 residues. The V gene lost 4 bases and the J gene lost 6 bases, with 9 bases spanning the gap. CDR1 is SGHTA and CDR2 is FQGNSA in the germline V gene. The CDR3 here is CASSSRSAGELFF. The CDR3 DNA sequence: TGTGCCAGCAGCTCTAGGTCCGCCGGGGAGCTGTTTTTT. The complete variable domain, with remaining parts taken from reference TRBV7-2 and TRBJ2-2, reads GAGVSQSPSNKVTEKGKDVELRCDPISGHTALYWYRQSLGQGLEFLIYFQGNSAPDKSGLPSDRFSAERTGGSVSTLTIQRTQQEDSAVYLCASSSRSAGELFFGEGSRLTVL.

This clone has only one observation. The chain joins TRBV5-1 to TRBJ2-3; D may match TRBD1 or TRBD2 (5 bases each). Trimming took 6 bases from V and 5 from J, leaving 19 bases between them. The CDR3 extends over 15 amino acids. CDR1 is SGHRS, CDR2 YFSETQ, per germline. The CDR3 loop is CASTIRDQRQDTQYF. The CDR3 DNA is TGCGCCAGCACGATCCGGGACCAGAGGCAAGATACGCAGTATTTT. Together with reference TRBV5-1 and TRBJ2-3, the CDR3 gives the full variable domain: KAGVTQTPRYLIKTRGQQVTLSCSPISGHRSVSWYQQTPGQGLQFLFEYFSETQRNKGNFPGRFSGRQFSNSRSEMNVSTLELGDSALYLCASTIRDQRQDTQYFGPGTRLTVL.

V is TRBV6-5 and J is TRBJ2-4; D unresolved. The CDR3 consists of 13 residues. V dropped 7 bases and J dropped 2 bases, with 9 bases sitting between them. The germline gives CDR1 MNHEY, CDR2 SVGAGI. As DNA, the CDR3 is TGTGCCAGCACTACCAAGCCCAAAAACATTCAGTACTTC. It specifies CASTTKPKNIQYF.

This chain links TRBV7-2 with TRBJ2-7; TRBD2 might be the D (5 bases). This CDR3 region has 10 residues. Germline lookup yields CDR1 SGHTA and CDR2 FQGNSA. V lost 1 base and J 11 bases, leaving 6 bases between the germline ends. The chain's CDR3 is CASSLEEEYF. The DNA of the CDR3 is TGTGCCAGCAGCTTAGAGGAGGAGTACTTC.

CDR3 sequence: CASSDNPGRHTEAFF. For the CDR3, the DNA is TGTGCCAGCAGTGATAACCCGGGACGGCACACTGAAGCTTTCTTT. V gene TRBV6-6 combines with J gene TRBJ1-1; D is possibly TRBD1 (5 bases). The CDR3 totals 15 residues. The V gene lost 5 bases and the J gene lost 3 bases, with 16 bases spanning the gap. The germline V gene has CDR1 MNHNY and CDR2 SVGAGI (reference sequence).

The chain has TRBV6-1 and TRBJ2-7, with a weak D call TRBD1 (6 bases). V was clipped by 6 bases and J by 2 bases, with 14 bases between them. This CDR3 contains 14 residues. Germline V gene lookup returns CDR1 MNHNS and CDR2 SASEGT. The CDR3 protein is CASRATGFAYEQYF. As DNA, the CDR3 is TGTGCCAGCAGAGCTACAGGGTTCGCCTACGAGCAGTACTTC.